Each of the 28 T cell receptor gamma chains below was sequenced from the same sample in a study of gamma delta lymphoproliferative disorders and STAT genes. Genomic DNA from isolated PBMCs served as the sequencing template. TCRdb fed the multiplex PCR reads into CATT to redo clone calling. The data contain hundreds of gamma-chain clones, 29% of them singletons. Material for sequencing was blood. Every receptor here comes from a human donor in good health.

Note on this clone: The protein that TCRdb holds for this DNA derives from a much larger clone and differs from the translated DNA at residue 3, which likely indicates a read error; the protein shown here is translated from the DNA. This chain joins TRGV3 and TRGJ1 or TRGJ2. Matching the DNA to germline supplied the J gene, which TCRdb does not give. The CDR3 loop spans 12 amino acids. Germline V lookup: CDR1 VTNTFY, CDR2 YDVSTARD (reference sequence). This CDR3 is CAAWDRPSKKLF. The CDR3 coding sequence is TGTGCCGCCTGGGACAGGCCCAGTAAGAAACTCTTT.

Turning to this clone: The DNA is omitted, as the CDR3 cannot be located on it reliably, and the CDR3 follows TCRdb's listing. There is no J gene call, but TRGV11 is given as the V gene. TRGV11 is an open reading frame whose function is uncertain. The CDR3 numbers 19 amino acids, ends counted. The CDR3 sequence is CACWIRHARRNYLAVEQHF.

This clone was seen only once. The rearrangement joins TRGV10 to TRGJP1. The J gene, missing from TCRdb, was assigned here through DNA to germline matching. TRGV10 is recorded as an ORF, its role being uncertain. Trimming at V came to 8 bases and at J to 0 bases, leaving 19 bases not matched to a gene. The CDR3 contains 19 residues. CDR3 amino acids: CAAWDPKADSYTTGWFKIF. CDR3 nucleotide sequence: TGTGCTGCGTGGGACCCAAAGGCAGACTCCTATACCACTGGTTGGTTCAAGATATTT.

This clone is labeled large (0.1 to 1%). This rearrangement joins TRGV10 to TRGJ1 or TRGJ2. TCRdb gives no J gene; it was assigned here by matching the DNA to germline. TRGV10 is recorded as an ORF, its role being uncertain. V gave up 8 bases and J gave up 2 bases; unmatched junction bases: 19. The CDR3 runs 17 residues. CDR3 region: CAAWDSIPIHYYYKKLF. The CDR3 bases are TGTGCTGCGTGGGATTCCATACCAATTCATTATTATTATAAGAAACTCTTT.

This clone is classed as large. V usage is TRGV3 and J usage is TRGJ1 or TRGJ2. The J gene was missing in TCRdb and was found by matching the end of the DNA to germline. The germline gives CDR1 VTNTFY, CDR2 YDVSTARD (reference sequence). This CDR3 is 12 amino acids long. Germline trimming cut 0 bases from V and 12 bases from J; bases unmatched to any gene: 8. CDR3 region: CATWDRLMGKLF. DNA for the CDR3: TGTGCCACCTGGGACAGGCTAATGGGGAAACTCTTT.

By share, this clone counts as medium-sized. V usage is TRGV9 and J usage is TRGJ1 or TRGJ2. Because TCRdb records no J gene, it was assigned here through a match of the DNA to germline. The trim removed 2 bases at V and 12 bases at J, leaving 7 bases unmatched. CDR3 length: 11 amino acids. CDR1 and CDR2 (germline): GITISATS, ISYDGTV (reference sequence). CDR3 sequence (DNA): TGTGCCTTGTGGGAGGGCCCCCGGAAACTCTTT. Translated: CALWEGPRKLF.

The V gene call reads TRGV5; no J gene was called. Germline V CDR1 and CDR2: VINAFY, YDVSNSKD. CDR3 length equals 10 residues. The CDR3 protein is CATWDGGRLF. In DNA form, the CDR3 reads TGTGCCACCTGGGACGGGGGTAGGCTCTTT.

Judged by abundance, this clone is large. The V gene corresponds to TRGV2; no J gene was called. This CDR3 has 9 residues. CDR1 is EGSNGY and CDR2 is YDSYNSKV in the germline V gene. CDR3: CATWDGRLF. DNA of the CDR3: TGTGCCACCTGGGACGGGCGTCTCTTT.

Details on this clone: This DNA translates differently at residue 9 from the TCRdb protein, which is that of a much larger clone; a read error is likely, and the protein shown is the DNA's own translation. The J gene went uncalled, whereas the V gene is TRGV5. The length of the CDR3 is 11 residues. Germline V gene lookup returns CDR1 VINAFY and CDR2 YDVSNSKD. In nucleotides, the CDR3 is TGTGCCACCTGGGAACAGTATAAGAACCTCTTT. Its translation is CATWEQYKNLF.

The genes are TRGV10 and TRGJP1. Here the J gene came from matching the DNA to germline, since TCRdb omits it. TRGV10 is assigned to the ORF class and has an uncertain function. Trimming took 8 bases from V and 3 from J; bases not matched to a gene: 7. The CDR3 has 14 residues. DNA of the CDR3: TGTGCTGCGTGGGACCTCCCCACTGGTTGGTTCAAGATATTT. Translation gives CAAWDLPTGWFKIF.

This clone is large (0.1 to 1%) within its sample. CDR3 loop: CATWDGPNVYYKKLF. The CDR3 DNA is TGTGCCACCTGGGACGGGCCCAACGTTTATTATAAGAAACTCTTT. This chain links TRGV2 with TRGJ1 or TRGJ2. The J gene, missing from TCRdb, was assigned here through DNA to germline matching. Germline V gene lookup returns CDR1 EGSNGY and CDR2 YDSYNSKV. The CDR3 length is 15 residues. Germline trimming cut 0 bases from V and 3 bases from J; bases unmatched to any gene: 8.

The rearrangement links TRGV10 to TRGJP1. The J gene, missing from TCRdb, was assigned here through DNA to germline matching. TRGV10 is an ORF; its function is uncertain. This CDR3 is 13 amino acids long. V trimming: 8 bases; J trimming: 9 bases; junction bases outside the gene matches: 10. The CDR3 here is CAAWDSPRWFKIF. As DNA, the CDR3 is TGTGCTGCGTGGGATAGTCCTCGTTGGTTCAAGATATTT.

Turning to this clone: TCRdb pairs this DNA with a much larger clone's protein that differs at residue 5, likely a read error; the protein shown was translated from the DNA. CDR3 protein: CATWGGLWDWIKTF. The CDR3 DNA reads TGTGCCACCTGGGGCGGGCTTTGGGATTGGATCAAGACGTTT. The V gene is TRGV4, the J gene TRGJP2. Matching the DNA to germline supplied the J gene, which TCRdb does not give. The CDR3 spans 14 residues. Germline-derived CDR1 and CDR2 are EGSTGY and YDSYTSSV. With 5 bases clipped from V and 8 bases from J, the junction kept 11 bases outside the gene matches.

V usage is TRGV10 and J usage is TRGJP1. The J gene is not listed in TCRdb, so it was assigned here from a DNA match to germline. TRGV10 qualifies as an ORF whose function is uncertain. V shed 8 bases and J 0 bases; nucleotides not matched to a gene: 4. The CDR3 runs to 14 residues. The CDR3 here is CAAWDNTTGWFKIF. The CDR3 DNA sequence: TGTGCTGCGTGGGACAATACCACTGGTTGGTTCAAGATATTT.

This clone is labeled large. The chain has TRGV4 and TRGJ1 or TRGJ2. The J gene, missing from TCRdb, was assigned here through DNA to germline matching. Trimming at V came to 3 bases and at J to 7 bases, leaving 27 bases not matched to a gene. Germline CDR1 EGSTGY, CDR2 YDSYTSSV. This CDR3 contains 19 residues. The CDR3 protein is CATWDQIHLYKKRGYKKLF. Here the CDR3 DNA reads TGTGCCACCTGGGATCAAATCCATCTATATAAGAAACGGGGGTATAAGAAACTCTTT.

The chain has TRGV8 and TRGJ1 or TRGJ2. The J gene, left out of TCRdb, was set here by checking the DNA against germline. The CDR3 extends over 14 amino acids. Germline V gene data show CDR1 as VENAVY and CDR2 as YDSYNSRV. V was clipped by 3 bases and J by 6 bases; unmatched bases: 11. CDR3 residues: CATWDPLYIYKKLF. As DNA, the CDR3 is TGTGCCACCTGGGATCCCCTGTATATTTATAAGAAACTCTTT.

This clone was counted once. J is TRGJ1 or TRGJ2 and V is TRGV10. TCRdb supplies no J gene; here it was assigned by aligning the nucleotide sequence to germline. TRGV10 is recorded as an ORF, its role being uncertain. V trimming: 14 bases; J trimming: 1 base; junction bases outside the gene matches: 6. The CDR3 is 11 residues long. The DNA for the CDR3 is TGTGCTCCAGACAATTATTATAAGAAACTCTTT. It translates to CAPDNYYKKLF.

The chain couples TRGV10 to TRGJ1 or TRGJ2. Germline matching of the DNA provided the J gene here, since TCRdb leaves it blank. TRGV10 is treated as an ORF (open reading frame) with a function not yet certain. This CDR3 region has 15 residues. The V segment lost 11 bases and the J segment 0 bases; nucleotides outside the gene matches: 14. The CDR3 sequence: CAARDNSPNYYKKLF. For the CDR3, the DNA is TGTGCTGCGAGAGACAATTCTCCGAATTATTATAAGAAACTCTTT.

This clone is classed as medium-sized. A much larger clone is a single base away; this may be a read error. The CDR3 nucleotides are TGTGCCACCTGGAACGGGCGAATTGTTCTGTGGTATTATAAGAAACTCTTT. Protein product: CATWNGRIVLWYYKKLF. The V call is TRGV2, the J call TRGJ1 or TRGJ2. As TCRdb names no J gene, one was assigned here on the basis of a DNA match to germline. Germline assignment: CDR1 EGSNGY and CDR2 YDSYNSKV. The length of the CDR3 is 17 residues.

A remark on this clone: The TCRdb protein, from a much larger clone, departs from this DNA's translation at residue 6, likely by read error; the protein shown derives from the DNA. V and J are TRGV11 and TRGJ1 or TRGJ2. TCRdb leaves out the J gene; it was filled in here by matching the DNA to germline. TRGV11 is known as an ORF, though its function is uncertain. With V trimmed by 11 bases and J by 9 bases, 4 bases remained unmatched. The CDR3 loop spans 9 amino acids. The CDR3 spells CACYGKKLF. As DNA, the CDR3 is TGTGCCTGCTATGGTAAGAAACTCTTT.

The chain recombines TRGV8 with TRGJ1 or TRGJ2. The J gene is absent in TCRdb and was assigned here via DNA matching to germline. Germline CDR1 and CDR2: VENAVY and YDSYNSRV. This CDR3 contains 12 residues. With V trimmed by 2 bases and J by 11 bases, 9 bases remained unmatched. The chain's CDR3 is CATWDKSREKLF. DNA for the CDR3: TGTGCCACCTGGGATAAGTCAAGGGAGAAACTCTTT.

The rearrangement links TRGV2 to TRGJ1 or TRGJ2. The J gene is not listed in TCRdb, so it was assigned here from a DNA match to germline. CDR3 length equals 10 residues. CDR1 is EGSNGY, CDR2 YDSYNSKV, per germline. Unmatched junction bases numbered 7, after V lost 5 bases and J lost 12 bases. The CDR3 coding sequence is TGTGCCACCTGGGGGCGCGTGAAACTCTTT. Its translation: CATWGRVKLF.

This clone is classed as large. The genes are TRGV9 and TRGJP. The J gene, not given by TCRdb, was assigned here from a germline match of the nucleotide sequence. V was pared by 2 bases and J by 6 bases, with 1 base of the junction left unmatched. This CDR3 region has 15 residues. Germline CDR1 is GITISATS and CDR2 is ISYDGTV (reference sequence). For the CDR3, the DNA is TGTGCCTTGTGGGAGGGAGAGTTGGGCAAAAAAATCAAGGTATTT. It specifies CALWEGELGKKIKVF.

The J gene is TRGJP2, the V gene TRGV2. TCRdb records no J gene; here it was assigned by comparing the DNA to germline. J lost 6 bases, V lost 1 base, and 5 bases had no gene match. This CDR3 comprises 14 residues. The germline CDR1 and CDR2 sequences are EGSNGY and YDSYNSKV. CDR3 region: CATWDGPCDWIKTF. The CDR3 coding sequence is TGTGCCACCTGGGACGGCCCCTGTGATTGGATCAAGACGTTT.

This clone is judged large (0.1 to 1%). The rearrangement links TRGV3 to TRGJ1 or TRGJ2. TCRdb offers no J gene call, so here the DNA was matched to germline to obtain one. This CDR3 is 14 amino acids long. Germline V gives CDR1 VTNTFY, CDR2 YDVSTARD (reference sequence). V dropped 1 base and J dropped 2; count of bases not matched to a gene: 5. CDR3 residues: CATWDRLYYYKKLF. Written as DNA, the CDR3 is TGTGCCACCTGGGACAGACTCTATTATTATAAGAAACTCTTT.

This clone is hyperexpanded (1% or more). Other nucleotide sequences from this sample produce the same CDR3. J is TRGJ1 or TRGJ2 and V is TRGV3. TCRdb offers no J gene call, so here the DNA was matched to germline to obtain one. Germline loops: CDR1 VTNTFY, CDR2 YDVSTARD (reference sequence). J gave up 9 bases and V 0 bases, and 5 bases lay outside the gene matches. This CDR3 is 12 amino acids long. This CDR3 reads CATWDRPSKKLF. Here the CDR3 DNA reads TGTGCCACCTGGGACAGGCCCAGTAAGAAACTCTTT.

This clone is large in the sample. This same CDR3 is encoded by further DNA sequences in the sample. V and J are TRGV2 and TRGJ1 or TRGJ2. Germline matching of the DNA provided the J gene here, since TCRdb leaves it blank. The CDR3 length is 13 residues. Germline V gene lookup returns CDR1 EGSNGY and CDR2 YDSYNSKV. The V and J ends lost 0 bases and 7 bases, in that order; junction bases with no gene match: 6. In DNA, the CDR3 is TGTGCCACCTGGGACGGGCCGAGGTATAAGAAACTCTTT. Protein sequence: CATWDGPRYKKLF.

This clone is classed as large (0.1 to 1%). This chain connects TRGV5 to TRGJ1 or TRGJ2. The J gene, absent from TCRdb, was called here by matching the DNA to germline. CDR3 length: 14 residues. Per the germline V gene, CDR1 is VINAFY and CDR2 is YDVSNSKD. Unmatched junction bases numbered 4, after V lost 0 bases and J lost 2 bases. Here the CDR3 DNA reads TGTGCCACCTGGGACAGGAAGGATTATTATAAGAAACTCTTT. It yields the protein CATWDRKDYYKKLF.